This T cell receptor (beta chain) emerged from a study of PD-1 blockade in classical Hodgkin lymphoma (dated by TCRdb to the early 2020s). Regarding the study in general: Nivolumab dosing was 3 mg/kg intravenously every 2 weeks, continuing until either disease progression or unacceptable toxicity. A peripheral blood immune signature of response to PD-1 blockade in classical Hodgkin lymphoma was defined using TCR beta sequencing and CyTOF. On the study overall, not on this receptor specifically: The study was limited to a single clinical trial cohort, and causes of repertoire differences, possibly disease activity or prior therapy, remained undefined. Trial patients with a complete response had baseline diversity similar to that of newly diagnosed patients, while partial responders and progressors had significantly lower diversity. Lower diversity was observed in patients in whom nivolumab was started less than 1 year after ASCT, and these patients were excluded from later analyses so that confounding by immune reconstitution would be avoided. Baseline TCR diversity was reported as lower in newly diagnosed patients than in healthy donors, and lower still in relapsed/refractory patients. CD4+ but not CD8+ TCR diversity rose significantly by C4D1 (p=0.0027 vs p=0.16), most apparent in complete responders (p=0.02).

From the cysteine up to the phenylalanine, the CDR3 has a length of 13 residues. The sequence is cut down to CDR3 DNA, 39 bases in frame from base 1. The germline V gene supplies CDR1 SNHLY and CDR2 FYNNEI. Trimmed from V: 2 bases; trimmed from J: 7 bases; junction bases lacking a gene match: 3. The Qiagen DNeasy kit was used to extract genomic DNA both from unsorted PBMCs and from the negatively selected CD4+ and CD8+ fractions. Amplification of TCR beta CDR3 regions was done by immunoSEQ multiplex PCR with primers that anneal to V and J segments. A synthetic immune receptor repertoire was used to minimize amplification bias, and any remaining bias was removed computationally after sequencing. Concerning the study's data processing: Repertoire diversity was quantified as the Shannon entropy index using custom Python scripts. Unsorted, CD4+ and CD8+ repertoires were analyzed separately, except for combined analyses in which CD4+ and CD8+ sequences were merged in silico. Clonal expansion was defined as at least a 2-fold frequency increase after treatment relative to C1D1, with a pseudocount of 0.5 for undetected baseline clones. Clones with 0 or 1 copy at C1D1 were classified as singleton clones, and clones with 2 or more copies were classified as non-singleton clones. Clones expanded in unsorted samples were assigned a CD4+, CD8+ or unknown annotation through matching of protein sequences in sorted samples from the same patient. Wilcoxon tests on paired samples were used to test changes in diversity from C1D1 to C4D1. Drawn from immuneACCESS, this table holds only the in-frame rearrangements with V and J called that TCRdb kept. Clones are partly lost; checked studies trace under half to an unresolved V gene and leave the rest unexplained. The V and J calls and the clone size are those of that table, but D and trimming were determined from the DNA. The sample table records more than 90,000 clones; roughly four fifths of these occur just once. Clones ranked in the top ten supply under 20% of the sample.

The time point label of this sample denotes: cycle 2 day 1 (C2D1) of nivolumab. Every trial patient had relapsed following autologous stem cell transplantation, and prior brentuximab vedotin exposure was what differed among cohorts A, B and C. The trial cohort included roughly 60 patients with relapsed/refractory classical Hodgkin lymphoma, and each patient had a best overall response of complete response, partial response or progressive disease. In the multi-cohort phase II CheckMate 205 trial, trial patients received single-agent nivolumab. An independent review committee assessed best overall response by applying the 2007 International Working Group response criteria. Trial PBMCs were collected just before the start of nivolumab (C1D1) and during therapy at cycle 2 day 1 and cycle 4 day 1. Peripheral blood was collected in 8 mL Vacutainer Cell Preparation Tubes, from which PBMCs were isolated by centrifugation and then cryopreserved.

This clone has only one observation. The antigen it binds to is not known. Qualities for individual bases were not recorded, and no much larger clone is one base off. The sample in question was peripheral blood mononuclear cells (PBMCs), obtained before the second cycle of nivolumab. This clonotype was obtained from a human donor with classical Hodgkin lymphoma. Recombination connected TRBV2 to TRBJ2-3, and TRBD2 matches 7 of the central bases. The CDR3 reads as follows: CASSETLAYTQYF. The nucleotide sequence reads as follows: TGTGCCAGCAGTGAAACACTAGCGTATACGCAGTATTTT.